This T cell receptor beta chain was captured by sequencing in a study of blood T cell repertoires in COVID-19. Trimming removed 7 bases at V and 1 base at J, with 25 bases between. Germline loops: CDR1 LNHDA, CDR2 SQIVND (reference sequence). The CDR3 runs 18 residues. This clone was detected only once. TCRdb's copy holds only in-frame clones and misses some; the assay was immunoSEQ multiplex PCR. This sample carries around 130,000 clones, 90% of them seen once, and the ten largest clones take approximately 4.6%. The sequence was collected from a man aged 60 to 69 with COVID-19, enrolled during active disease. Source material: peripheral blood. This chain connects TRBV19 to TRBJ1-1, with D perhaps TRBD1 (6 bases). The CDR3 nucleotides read TGTGCCAGTACCTTCAGGGGTGGAGGTTGGGGATCGAACACTGAAGCTTTCTTT. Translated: CASTFRGGGWGSNTEAFF.